This TCR beta chain was retrieved from a study of CD8+CD57+ T cells in acquired aplastic anemia. The length of the CDR3 is 13 residues. Looked up from germline, CDR1 is DFQATT and CDR2 is SNEGSKA (reference sequence). V was trimmed by 5 bases and J by 2 bases, leaving 13 bases between them. Genomic DNA provided the template from which TCR beta VDJ and CDR3 profiles were obtained. TCRdb redid the calling of the reads with MiXCR, one entry per CDR3 protein. The data contain 200,000 to 250,000 distinct CDR3 sequences, 65% of them seen just once; the ten biggest clones take up roughly 61%. Previously, flow cytometry had revealed CD8+CD57+ cell expansion in the patients chosen for sequencing.

The sequencing input was sorted CD4+, CD8+, or CD8+CD57+ T cells (not recorded which) from PBMCs. The sequence was collected from a human donor with aplastic anemia. The gene calls are TRBV20-1 and TRBJ2-7, with a possible D match to TRBD2 (5 bases). CDR3 region: CSAEGFRTYEQYF. The CDR3 coding sequence is TGCAGTGCTGAGGGATTTCGCACCTACGAGCAGTACTTC.